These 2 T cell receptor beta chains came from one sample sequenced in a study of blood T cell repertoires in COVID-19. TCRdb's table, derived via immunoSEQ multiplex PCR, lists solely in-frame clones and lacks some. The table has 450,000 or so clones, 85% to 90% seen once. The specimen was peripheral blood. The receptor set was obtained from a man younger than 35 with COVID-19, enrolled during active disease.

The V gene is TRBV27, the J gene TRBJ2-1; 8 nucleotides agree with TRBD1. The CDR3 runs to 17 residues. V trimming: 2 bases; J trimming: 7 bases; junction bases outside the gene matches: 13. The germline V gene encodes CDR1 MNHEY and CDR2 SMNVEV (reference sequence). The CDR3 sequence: CASSLPLFQGARNEQFF. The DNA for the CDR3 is TGTGCCAGCAGTTTACCGTTGTTTCAGGGGGCGCGGAATGAGCAGTTCTTC.

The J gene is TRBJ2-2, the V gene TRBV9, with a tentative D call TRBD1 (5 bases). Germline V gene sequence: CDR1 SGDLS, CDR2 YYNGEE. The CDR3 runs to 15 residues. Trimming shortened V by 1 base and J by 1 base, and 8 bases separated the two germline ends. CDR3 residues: CASSVRGLNTGELFF. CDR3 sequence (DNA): TGTGCCAGCAGCGTAAGGGGCCTGAACACCGGGGAGCTGTTTTTT.